This paragraph covers one TCR beta chain sequence. What it recognizes is unknown. This sample stems from a study of CD8+ T cells in alopecia areata. Study details: Treated patients were given oral tofacitinib, which was dosed at 5 to 10 mg twice daily.

The CDR3 sequence is 12 residues long. From germline, CDR1 is KGHSH and CDR2 LQKENI. V was shortened by 6 bases and J by 0 bases, with 5 bases between the two germline ends. cDNA serving as the sequencing template came from extracted, reverse transcribed RNA. Sequencing was performed with immunoSEQ multiplex PCR; in TCRdb, only in-frame clones are kept and a portion is missing. The sample yields 130,000 to 150,000 clones, about half seen once. Findings and caveats of the study: Whereas mice showed it more clearly, TCR sharing across patients was murkier, possibly because of HLA. Lesional scalp displayed greater clonality than normal scalp, most notably in alopecia totalis/universalis.

Peripheral blood and lesional scalp punch biopsies were taken from alopecia areata patients. The specimen comprised CD4+ T cells sorted from blood, sampled at week 0. The clonotype originates from a human donor with alopecia areata. The genes are TRBV18 and TRBJ2-5; D unresolved. The CDR3 region is CASSRNQETQYF. As DNA, the CDR3 is TGTGCCAGCTCCCGGAACCAAGAGACCCAGTACTTC. The full variable domain, with the rest looked up from reference TRBV18 and TRBJ2-5, is NAGVMQNPRHLVRRRGQEARLRCSPMKGHSHVYWYRQLPEEGLKFMVYLQKENIIDESGMPKERFSAEFPKEGPSILRIQQVVRGDSAAYFCASSRNQETQYFGPGTRLLVL.